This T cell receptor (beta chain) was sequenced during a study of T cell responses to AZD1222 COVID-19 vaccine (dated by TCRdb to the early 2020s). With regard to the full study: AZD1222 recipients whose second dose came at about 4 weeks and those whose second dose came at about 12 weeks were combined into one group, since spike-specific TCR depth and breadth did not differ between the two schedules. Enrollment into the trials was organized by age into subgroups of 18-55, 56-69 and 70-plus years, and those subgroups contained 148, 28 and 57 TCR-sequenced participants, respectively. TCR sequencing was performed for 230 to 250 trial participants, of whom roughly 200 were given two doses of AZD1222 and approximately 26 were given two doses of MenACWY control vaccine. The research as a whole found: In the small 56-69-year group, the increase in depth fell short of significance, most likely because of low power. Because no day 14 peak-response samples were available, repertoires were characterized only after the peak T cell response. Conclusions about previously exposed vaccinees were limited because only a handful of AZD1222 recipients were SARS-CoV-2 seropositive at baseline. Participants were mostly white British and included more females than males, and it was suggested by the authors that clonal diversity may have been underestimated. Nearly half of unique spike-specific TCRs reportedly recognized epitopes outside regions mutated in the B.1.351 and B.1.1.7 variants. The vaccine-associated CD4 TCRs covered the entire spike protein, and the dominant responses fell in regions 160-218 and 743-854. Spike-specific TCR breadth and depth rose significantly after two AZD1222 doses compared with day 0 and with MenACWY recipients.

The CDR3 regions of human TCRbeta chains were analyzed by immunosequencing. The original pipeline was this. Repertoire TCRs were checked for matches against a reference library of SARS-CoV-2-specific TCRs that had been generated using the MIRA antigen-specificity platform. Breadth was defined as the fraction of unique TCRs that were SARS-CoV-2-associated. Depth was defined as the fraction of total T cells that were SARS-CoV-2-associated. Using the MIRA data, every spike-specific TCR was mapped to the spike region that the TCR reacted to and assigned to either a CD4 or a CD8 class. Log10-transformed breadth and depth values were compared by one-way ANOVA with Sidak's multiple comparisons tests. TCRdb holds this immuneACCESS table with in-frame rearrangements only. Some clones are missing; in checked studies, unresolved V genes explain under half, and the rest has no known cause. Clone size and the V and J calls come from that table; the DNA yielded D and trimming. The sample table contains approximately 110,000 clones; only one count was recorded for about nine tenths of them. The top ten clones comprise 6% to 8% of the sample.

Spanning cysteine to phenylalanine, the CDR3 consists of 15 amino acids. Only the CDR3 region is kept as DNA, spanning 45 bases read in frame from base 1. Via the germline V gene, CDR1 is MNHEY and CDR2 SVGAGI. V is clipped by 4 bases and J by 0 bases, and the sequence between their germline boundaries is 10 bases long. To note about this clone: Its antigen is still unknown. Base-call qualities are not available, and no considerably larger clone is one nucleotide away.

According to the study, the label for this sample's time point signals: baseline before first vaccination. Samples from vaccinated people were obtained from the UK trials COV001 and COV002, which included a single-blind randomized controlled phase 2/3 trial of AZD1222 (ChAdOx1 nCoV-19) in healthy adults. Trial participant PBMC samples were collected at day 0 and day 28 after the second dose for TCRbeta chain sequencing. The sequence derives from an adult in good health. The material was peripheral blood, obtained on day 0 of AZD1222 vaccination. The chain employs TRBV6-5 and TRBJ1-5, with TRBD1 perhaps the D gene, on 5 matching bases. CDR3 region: CASSSQGYSNQPQHF. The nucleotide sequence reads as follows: TGTGCCAGCAGTTCGCAGGGTTATAGCAATCAGCCCCAGCATTTT.